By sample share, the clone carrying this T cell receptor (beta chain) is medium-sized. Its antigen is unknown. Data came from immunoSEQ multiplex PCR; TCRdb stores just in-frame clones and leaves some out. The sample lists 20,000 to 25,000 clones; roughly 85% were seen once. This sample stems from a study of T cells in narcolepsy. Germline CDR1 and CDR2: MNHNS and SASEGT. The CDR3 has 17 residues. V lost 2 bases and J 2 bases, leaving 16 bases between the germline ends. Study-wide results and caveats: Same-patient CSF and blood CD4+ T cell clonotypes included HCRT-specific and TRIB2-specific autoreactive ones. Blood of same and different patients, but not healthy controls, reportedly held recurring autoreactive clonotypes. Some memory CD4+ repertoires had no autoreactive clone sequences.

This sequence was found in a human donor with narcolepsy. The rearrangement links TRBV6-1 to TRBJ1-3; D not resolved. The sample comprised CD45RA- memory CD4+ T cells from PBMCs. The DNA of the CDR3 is TGTGCCAGCAGTGAAAATGGTAGGAGCTACCCTGGAAACACCATATATTTT. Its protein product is CASSENGRSYPGNTIYF.